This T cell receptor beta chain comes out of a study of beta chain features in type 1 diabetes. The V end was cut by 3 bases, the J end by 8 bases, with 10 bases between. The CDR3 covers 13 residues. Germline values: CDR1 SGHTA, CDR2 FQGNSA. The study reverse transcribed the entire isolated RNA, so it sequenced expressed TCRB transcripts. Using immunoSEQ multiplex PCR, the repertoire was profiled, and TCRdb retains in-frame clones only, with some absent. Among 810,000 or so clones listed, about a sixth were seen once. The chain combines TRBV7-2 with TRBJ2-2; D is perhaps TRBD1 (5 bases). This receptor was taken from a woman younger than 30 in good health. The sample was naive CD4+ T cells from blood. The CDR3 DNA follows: TGTGCCAGCAGCTTTTCAGGGCGAGGGGAGCTGTTTTTT. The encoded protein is CASSFSGRGELFF.